Shown below are 10 T cell receptor beta chains from a single sample sequenced in a study of T cell responses to AZD1222 COVID-19 vaccine. Data came from immunoSEQ multiplex PCR; TCRdb stores just in-frame clones and leaves some out. The repertoire holds some 120,000 clones, with about 90% as singletons. The sample here was peripheral blood, taken on day 0 of AZD1222 vaccination. The receptors derive from an adult in good health.

The rearrangement joins TRBV30 to TRBJ1-6; D possibly corresponds to TRBD1 (5 bases). Trimming shortened V by 3 bases and J by 7 bases, and 16 bases separated the two germline ends. The V gene's germline CDR1 is GTSNPN and CDR2 SVGIG (reference sequence). The CDR3 length is 15 residues. For the CDR3, the DNA is TGTGCCTGGAGACCGATGACAGTGGGGAATTCACCCCTCCACTTT. Its translation is CAWRPMTVGNSPLHF.

This clone was picked up one time. This chain joins TRBV23-1 and TRBJ1-3; 7 nucleotides match TRBD1. TRBV23-1 carries the ORF label, with uncertain function. J lost 0 bases, V lost 3 bases, and 8 bases had no gene match. The CDR3 runs to 17 residues. CDR3 sequence reads: CASSQSGQVYSGNTIYF. CDR3 nucleotide sequence: TGCGCCAGCAGTCAGTCAGGACAGGTTTACTCTGGAAACACCATATATTTT.

The genes are TRBV7-2 and TRBJ1-2; D remains ambiguous. Per germline, CDR1 SGHTA and CDR2 FQGNSA. This CDR3 is built from 16 residues. V was shortened by 4 bases and J by 4 bases, with 19 bases between the two germline ends. CDR3 in amino acids: CASSSTVGPQIYGYTF. CDR3 nucleotide sequence: TGTGCCAGCAGCTCTACGGTGGGCCCGCAAATCTATGGCTACACCTTC.

This clone was recorded once. The V call is TRBV28, the J call TRBJ2-7, with TRBD1 matching over 11 bases. Unmatched junction bases numbered 14, after V lost 7 bases and J lost 6 bases. Per germline, CDR1 MDHEN and CDR2 SYDVKM. CDR3 length: 16 amino acids. This CDR3 reads CASTPRPGTGGFEQYF. The DNA of the CDR3 is TGTGCCAGCACCCCCCGCCCCGGGACAGGGGGTTTCGAGCAGTACTTC.

This chain links TRBV7-2 with TRBJ2-7, with 14 bases lining up with TRBD2. The CDR3 spans 15 residues. Germline V CDR1 and CDR2: SGHTA, FQGNSA. V shed 3 bases, J shed 3 bases, and the junction held 1 base outside the gene matches. The CDR3 nucleotides are TGTGCCAGCAGCTTGGGACTAGCGGGGGACTACGAGCAGTACTTC. Translation gives CASSLGLAGDYEQYF.

This rearrangement joins TRBV3-1 (or the pseudogene TRBV3-2) to TRBJ2-2; D call uncertain. The germline gives CDR1 LGHDT, CDR2 YNNKEL (reference sequence). This CDR3 has 14 residues. V lost 1 base and J 0 bases, leaving 3 bases between the germline ends. The DNA of the CDR3 is TGTGCCAGCAGCCAAGTCACGAACACCGGGGAGCTGTTTTTT. Amino acids: CASSQVTNTGELFF.

Concerning this clone itself: The sample carries other DNA sequences with the same CDR3. The chain is built from TRBV19 and TRBJ2-3; D perhaps matches TRBD1 (5 bases). Trimming shortened V by 3 bases and J by 0 bases, and 7 bases separated the two germline ends. Germline values: CDR1 LNHDA, CDR2 SQIVND (reference sequence). The CDR3 spans 14 residues. CDR3 sequence: CASSIRTSTDTQYF. The CDR3 DNA reads TGTGCCAGTAGTATCAGGACAAGCACAGATACGCAGTATTTT.

The chain recombines TRBV5-1 with TRBJ2-2; possible D gene TRBD1, 6 bases. V lost 3 bases, J lost 11 bases, and 20 bases lay in between. The CDR3 contains 15 residues. The germline V gene encodes CDR1 SGHRS and CDR2 YFSETQ. The CDR3 is CASSSFHRDGGELFF. CDR3 in DNA: TGCGCCAGCAGCTCCTTCCACAGGGACGGTGGTGAGCTGTTTTTT.

V is TRBV29-1 and J is TRBJ1-5, with 9 bases identical to TRBD1. V shed 6 bases and J 9 bases; nucleotides not matched to a gene: 9. The length of the CDR3 is 13 residues. Germline CDR1 is SQVTM and CDR2 is ANQGSEA. The CDR3 DNA follows: TGCAGCGTCCGGGACAGGGTGGGACGGCCCCAGCATTTT. Protein: CSVRDRVGRPQHF.

The J gene is TRBJ1-4, the V gene TRBV6-1; possibly TRBD1 for D (5 bases). V shed 0 bases and J shed 8 bases, with 13 bases lying between them. Germline V CDR1 and CDR2: MNHNS, SASEGT. The CDR3 totals 15 residues. This CDR3 reads CASSEARGRREKLFF. The CDR3 coding sequence is TGTGCCAGCAGTGAAGCGAGGGGCCGGCGGGAAAAACTGTTTTTT.